This paragraph covers one T cell receptor beta chain sequence. As yet, its antigen is unknown. The data originate from a study of cytomegalovirus exposure and HLA in healthy donors. Study in general: Out of about 170 million T cells, an earlier analysis found some 120 million unique TCR beta sequences in total.

Primers: 60 Vbeta forward and 13 Jbeta reverse. Sequencing was performed with immunoSEQ multiplex PCR; in TCRdb, only in-frame clones are kept and a portion is missing. The table has about 120,000 clones, around 81% seen once; the top ten hold 3.9%. The CDR3 covers 12 residues. Germline CDR1 SGHDT, CDR2 YYEEEE. V was clipped by 5 bases and J by 8 bases, with 11 bases between them. Study results and caveats: As a later analysis showed, a missense DCLRE1C variant was linked to trimming of TCR beta V- and J-genes. About 87% or about 30% of the time was how often most TCR beta V segments were productive, according to an earlier analysis. Judged likely to be a sequencing artifact was a cluster of highly shared sequence variants.

The rearrangement uses TRBV5-6 and TRBJ2-1; D gene ambiguous. This clonotype was obtained from a young woman in good health and CMV-seronegative. Material: PBMCs. Written as DNA, the CDR3 is TGTGCCAGCAGATCGCCTCCGGATGAGCAGTTCTTC. This codes for CASRSPPDEQFF.